The 27 T cell receptor beta chains reported below all come from one sample, sequenced in a study of cytomegalovirus exposure and HLA in healthy donors (dated by TCRdb to about 2017). The library was obtained by the immunoSEQ multiplex PCR assay. A mixture of 60 forward primers for TCR Vbeta segments and 13 reverse primers for TCR Jbeta segments was used in the multiplex PCR. TCRdb's version of the immuneACCESS table is confined to in-frame rearrangements and falls short of the full clone set. An unresolved V gene accounts for under half of the shortfall where checked; the remainder is of unknown origin. The table for this sample shows 130,000 to 150,000 clones. The ten largest account for around 1.6% of the sample. The sequenced sample consisted of PBMCs. These receptors came from a woman in her 50s in good health and CMV-seronegative.

The V and J genes are TRBV4-1 and TRBJ2-5; tentative D call: TRBD1 (5 bases). Deletions cut 0 bases from V and 5 bases from J, with 13 bases between. The germline CDR1 and CDR2 sequences are MGHRA and YSYEKL. The CDR3 loop spans 15 amino acids. The CDR3 region has the DNA TGCGCCAGCAGCCAAGATTCAGTCAGGGTGGAGACCCAGTACTTC. Protein: CASSQDSVRVETQYF.

The genes are TRBV9 and TRBJ2-7; TRBD2 aligns across 15 bases. Per germline, CDR1 SGDLS and CDR2 YYNGEE. The ends lost 5 bases at V and 2 bases at J; junction bases unmatched: 8. The CDR3 totals 17 residues. In DNA, the CDR3 is TGTGCCAGCAGTGAGGGACTAGCGGGGGGTCAAGCCTACGAGCAGTACTTC. Translating it yields CASSEGLAGGQAYEQYF.

V is TRBV19 and J is TRBJ2-7, with a weak D call TRBD1 (6 bases). In germline, CDR1 is LNHDA, CDR2 SQIVND (reference sequence). Between the trimmed V and J ends, which lost 3 bases and 3 bases, there was a span of 12 bases. The CDR3 contains 14 residues. The CDR3 loop is CASSIGGEYYEQYF. The DNA of the CDR3 is TGTGCCAGTAGTATTGGGGGCGAGTACTACGAGCAGTACTTC.

The genes are TRBV9 and TRBJ2-1; tentative D call: TRBD2 (6 bases). Germline V gene lookup returns CDR1 SGDLS and CDR2 YYNGEE. The CDR3 extends over 14 amino acids. V lost 0 bases, J lost 9 bases, and 13 bases lay in between. The CDR3 spells CASSVVGGNSEQFF. CDR3 nucleotide sequence: TGTGCCAGCAGCGTAGTAGGAGGGAACTCTGAGCAGTTCTTC.

The V call is TRBV18, the J call TRBJ2-5; 10 bases map to TRBD2. With the DNA end fitting TRBJ2-7 better, the J assignment may be wrong. CDR1 and CDR2 from the germline V gene are KGHSH and LQKENI. The CDR3 has 15 residues. CDR3 nucleotide sequence: TGTGCCAGCTCACCCCCGGGACTAGCGTCCTACGAGCAGTACTTC. It translates to CASSPPGLASYEQYF.

This chain uses TRBV6-1 with TRBJ1-1, with 8 bases lining up with TRBD1. With V trimmed by 2 bases and J by 4 bases, 6 bases remained unmatched. The CDR3 contains 15 residues. The germline gives CDR1 MNHNS, CDR2 SASEGT. The CDR3: CASSEPDRVTTEAFF. The DNA for the CDR3 is TGTGCCAGCAGTGAACCGGACAGGGTTACCACTGAAGCTTTCTTT.

The CDR3 region is CASMVRNQPQHF. In DNA form, the CDR3 reads TGTGCCAGCATGGTCAGGAATCAGCCCCAGCATTTT. The rearrangement joins TRBV6-1 to TRBJ1-5; D ambiguous. V was shortened by 7 bases and J by 4 bases, with 8 bases between the two germline ends. The CDR3 spans 12 residues. Germline values: CDR1 MNHNS, CDR2 SASEGT.

This rearrangement joins TRBV29-1 to TRBJ2-7; D might be TRBD1 (6 bases). CDR1 and CDR2 from the germline V gene are SQVTM and ANQGSEA. The CDR3 is 16 amino acids. V gave up 8 bases and J gave up 3 bases, with 26 bases separating them. CDR3 residues: CSLPVEGPGHHYEQYF. CDR3 coding DNA: TGCAGCCTGCCCGTTGAAGGACCGGGACACCACTACGAGCAGTACTTC.

This chain connects TRBV5-1 to TRBJ1-4, with D possibly TRBD1 on 6 matching bases. V was trimmed by 3 bases and J by 6 bases, leaving 15 bases between them. CDR3 size: 15 residues. Germline lookup yields CDR1 SGHRS and CDR2 YFSETQ. CDR3 sequence: CASSSVGAADEKLFF. Here the CDR3 DNA reads TGCGCCAGCAGCTCAGTGGGGGCCGCGGATGAAAAACTGTTTTTT.

This chain connects TRBV6-5 to TRBJ2-5, with 7 bases that match TRBD1. CDR1 and CDR2 (germline): MNHEY, SVGAGI. V lost 5 bases, J lost 5 bases, and 11 bases stayed unmatched. The CDR3 totals 15 residues. The CDR3 region is CASSGGVLRGETQYF. In nucleotides, the CDR3 is TGTGCCAGCAGTGGTGGAGTACTCAGGGGGGAGACCCAGTACTTC.

J is TRBJ2-1 and V is TRBV19; TRBD2 matches 7 bases. This CDR3 has 16 residues. The germline V gene encodes CDR1 LNHDA and CDR2 SQIVND (reference sequence). J was trimmed by 3 bases and V by 4 bases; bases with no gene match: 9. In nucleotides, the CDR3 is TGTGCCAGTAGTACCCTCCACCGGGGGGTCTACAATGAGCAGTTCTTC. The encoded protein is CASSTLHRGVYNEQFF.

This sequence joins TRBV18 and TRBJ2-3; TRBD1 matches at 7 bases. Germline CDR1 reads KGHSH; CDR2 reads LQKENI. CDR3 length: 16 residues. V trimming: 3 bases; J trimming: 2 bases; junction bases outside the gene matches: 8. CDR3 amino acids: CASSPFSGQNTDTQYF. The DNA of the CDR3 is TGTGCCAGCTCACCTTTTTCGGGACAGAACACAGATACGCAGTATTTT.

The rearrangement joins TRBV6-5 to TRBJ2-7, with a possible D match to TRBD2 (6 bases). The CDR3 is 15 residues long. Trimming took 5 bases from V and 8 from J, leaving 22 bases between them. Per the germline V gene, CDR1 is MNHEY and CDR2 is SVGAGI. CDR3 amino acids: CASSRPETSPVKQYF. DNA of the CDR3: TGTGCCAGCAGTCGACCTGAGACTAGTCCCGTCAAGCAGTACTTC.

This sequence joins TRBV7-6 and TRBJ2-7; the D is unclear. V was shortened by 5 bases and J by 4 bases, with 9 bases between the two germline ends. Germline CDR1 SGHVS, CDR2 FNYEAQ. The CDR3 covers 12 residues. The CDR3 here is CASSVPHYEQYF. Written as DNA, the CDR3 is TGTGCCAGCAGCGTCCCACATTACGAGCAGTACTTC.

V usage is TRBV10-3 and J usage is TRBJ1-2; 7 bases match TRBD1. V was pared by 8 bases and J by 3 bases, with 6 bases of the junction left unmatched. CDR1 is ENHRY and CDR2 is SYGVKD in the germline V gene. There are 13 residues in the CDR3. The CDR3 sequence: CAISPDRDYGYTF. The DNA for the CDR3 is TGTGCCATCTCCCCCGACAGGGACTATGGCTACACCTTC.

The gene calls are TRBV5-1 and TRBJ2-3; 11 nucleotides align to TRBD2. The CDR3 sequence is 16 residues long. Germline lookup yields CDR1 SGHRS and CDR2 YFSETQ. After removal of 3 bases from V and 6 bases from J, the junction contained 9 bases not matched to a gene. The CDR3 reads CASSSLLAGAHDTQYF. DNA of the CDR3: TGCGCCAGCAGCTCGCTACTAGCGGGAGCACATGATACGCAGTATTTT. The full variable domain, in which reference TRBV5-1 and TRBJ2-3 provide the parts outside the CDR3, is KAGVTQTPRYLIKTRGQQVTLSCSPISGHRSVSWYQQTPGQGLQFLFEYFSETQRNKGNFPGRFSGRQFSNSRSEMNVSTLELGDSALYLCASSSLLAGAHDTQYFGPGTRLTVL.

The chain links TRBV13 to TRBJ1-1, with D tentatively TRBD1 (6 bases). The V gene lost 8 bases and the J gene lost 6 bases, with 16 bases spanning the gap. The CDR3 sequence is 13 residues long. Germline V gene data show CDR1 as PRHDT and CDR2 as FYEKMQ (reference sequence). This chain's CDR3 is CASQRGGDAEAFF. CDR3 DNA sequence: TGTGCCAGCCAAAGAGGGGGGGACGCTGAAGCTTTCTTT.

The V gene is TRBV7-8, the J gene TRBJ2-1, with D possibly TRBD2 on 6 matching bases. The CDR3 sequence is 14 residues long. Trimming shortened V by 6 bases and J by 6 bases, and 15 bases separated the two germline ends. Germline V gene lookup returns CDR1 SGHVS and CDR2 FQNEAQ. CDR3 coding DNA: TGTGCCAGCAGACCCTTGGGGACTGTCAATGAGCAGTTCTTC. Residues: CASRPLGTVNEQFF.

The chain couples TRBV6-5 to TRBJ2-1, with 11 bases aligning to TRBD2. The germline V gene encodes CDR1 MNHEY and CDR2 SVGAGI. V dropped 6 bases and J dropped 4; count of bases not matched to a gene: 5. This CDR3 contains 15 residues. This chain's CDR3 is CASRGLAEGYNEQFF. In nucleotides, the CDR3 is TGTGCCAGCAGGGGACTAGCGGAGGGGTACAATGAGCAGTTCTTC.

The chain combines TRBV15 with TRBJ1-6; tentative D call: TRBD1 (5 bases). CDR1 is LNHNV, CDR2 YYDKDF, per germline (reference sequence). The CDR3 spans 16 residues. V lost 0 bases and J lost 3, with 9 bases in between. As DNA, the CDR3 is TGTGCCACCAGCAGAGATAGGGGCCTCTATAATTCACCCCTCCACTTT. The encoded protein is CATSRDRGLYNSPLHF.

The chain carries TRBV19 and TRBJ1-6, with 9 bases identical to TRBD1. CDR3 length: 14 residues. Germline V gene sequence: CDR1 LNHDA, CDR2 SQIVND (reference sequence). V was pared by 4 bases and J by 9 bases, with 4 bases of the junction left unmatched. The CDR3, as DNA: TGTGCCAGTAGTACAACAGGGGGCTTTTCACCCCTCCACTTT. This sequence encodes CASSTTGGFSPLHF.

Here the CDR3 DNA reads TGTGCCAGTAGTATTGGCGTAGGACTAGCCTACGAGCAGTACTTC. It specifies CASSIGVGLAYEQYF. The chain has TRBV19 and TRBJ2-7; 7 nucleotides match TRBD2. Germline CDR1 is LNHDA and CDR2 is SQIVND (reference sequence). Losses at the gene ends were 3 bases for V and 2 bases for J; bases not matched to a gene: 7. The CDR3 spans 15 residues.

This sequence joins TRBV4-3 and TRBJ2-1; possible D gene TRBD1, 5 bases. The CDR3 covers 13 residues. CDR1 LGHNA and CDR2 YSLEER come from the germline V gene. The V end was cut by 4 bases, the J end by 8 bases, with 12 bases between. The CDR3 loop is CASSLFKGYEQFF. The DNA for the CDR3 is TGCGCCAGCAGCCTTTTTAAGGGGTATGAGCAGTTCTTC.

This chain connects TRBV6-5 to TRBJ2-3; D is uncertain. Trimming took off 5 bases at V and 1 base at J, with 7 bases between the two ends. CDR3 length equals 13 residues. Germline V gene lookup returns CDR1 MNHEY and CDR2 SVGAGI. This chain's CDR3 is CASSRLRTDTQYF. The CDR3 nucleotides are TGTGCCAGCAGTCGACTCCGCACAGATACGCAGTATTTT.

The genes are TRBV5-1 and TRBJ2-3; 12 positions agree with TRBD2. The V gene's germline CDR1 is SGHRS and CDR2 YFSETQ. Trimming took 3 bases from V and 6 from J; bases not matched to a gene: 5. This CDR3 spans 15 amino acids. CDR3 bases: TGCGCCAGCAGCTCCACCGGGACTAGCGGGGATACGCAGTATTTT. Translated, it gives CASSSTGTSGDTQYF.

The rearrangement joins TRBV28 to TRBJ1-3; D remains unclear. Trimming cost V 5 bases and J 8 bases, with 13 bases left between them. This CDR3 contains 13 residues. Germline lookup yields CDR1 MDHEN and CDR2 SYDVKM. Written as DNA, the CDR3 is TGTGCCAGCAGTCCAGTATCCGGAGACACCATATATTTT. Its translation is CASSPVSGDTIYF.

V and J are TRBV5-4 and TRBJ1-2; weak D call: TRBD1 (5 bases). V lost 0 bases, J lost 4 bases, and 10 bases lay in between. Germline CDR1 reads SGHNT; CDR2 reads YYREEE (reference sequence). The CDR3 is 14 residues long. The CDR3, as DNA: TGTGCCAGCAGCTTGGATACGGGGGTCTATGGCTACACCTTC. It specifies CASSLDTGVYGYTF.